The next 26 T cell receptor beta chains were all read from a single sample in a study of cytomegalovirus exposure and HLA in healthy donors. PCR employed 60 Vbeta and 13 Jbeta primers. TCRdb's table, derived via immunoSEQ multiplex PCR, lists solely in-frame clones and lacks some. Of about 130,000 clones listed, roughly 85% are singletons. The sequencing sample was made of PBMCs. The receptors derive from a middle-aged man in good health and CMV-seronegative.

This clone was counted between two and nine times. V gene TRBV4-1 combines with J gene TRBJ2-1, with 9 nucleotides matching TRBD1. This CDR3 has 17 amino acids. Germline V gene sequence: CDR1 MGHRA, CDR2 YSYEKL. V lost 0 bases to trimming and J lost 4 bases; unmatched junction nucleotides: 7. The CDR3 loop reads CASSQEHGTGTYNEQFF. In DNA form, the CDR3 reads TGCGCCAGCAGCCAAGAACACGGGACAGGGACGTACAATGAGCAGTTCTTC.

About this clone itself: The germline gene is not matched at one end of the junction; a read error may be the cause. V and J are TRBV7-9 and TRBJ2-1; TRBD2 agrees at 12 bases. Germline V gives CDR1 SEHNR, CDR2 FQNEAQ (reference sequence). This CDR3 region has 16 residues. CDR3 in DNA: TGTTCCAGCAGCTTACCTAGCGGGGGGGCCGACAATGAGCAGTTCTTC. Translated: CSSSLPSGGADNEQFF.

The V gene is TRBV19, the J gene TRBJ2-3; 12 bases align to TRBD1. CDR1 is LNHDA and CDR2 is SQIVND in the germline V gene (reference sequence). The CDR3 length is 16 residues. With V trimmed by 4 bases and J by 4 bases, 6 bases remained unmatched. The CDR3 here is CASSNSGTGGPDTQYF. Here the CDR3 DNA reads TGTGCCAGTAGTAACTCCGGGACAGGGGGCCCAGATACGCAGTATTTT.

This chain joins TRBV5-1 and TRBJ2-1; 7 nucleotides line up with TRBD2. Germline loops: CDR1 SGHRS, CDR2 YFSETQ. Losses at the gene ends were 4 bases for V and 2 bases for J; bases not matched to a gene: 9. The CDR3 spans 16 residues. The CDR3 nucleotides read TGCGCCAGCAGCCTACTCCGGGACTATCCCTACAATGAGCAGTTCTTC. Protein product: CASSLLRDYPYNEQFF. Looking up the rest from reference TRBV5-1 and TRBJ2-1 gives the full variable domain: KAGVTQTPRYLIKTRGQQVTLSCSPISGHRSVSWYQQTPGQGLQFLFEYFSETQRNKGNFPGRFSGRQFSNSRSEMNVSTLELGDSALYLCASSLLRDYPYNEQFFGPGTRLTVL.

The chain has TRBV4-3 and TRBJ1-2; 9 bases align to TRBD1. V lost 3 bases to trimming and J lost 7 bases; unmatched junction nucleotides: 9. This CDR3 spans 15 amino acids. The germline V gene encodes CDR1 LGHNA and CDR2 YSLEER. This CDR3 reads CASSQAIQGARGYTF. The CDR3 DNA sequence: TGCGCCAGCAGCCAGGCCATACAGGGGGCGCGTGGCTACACCTTC.

The chain combines TRBV5-1 with TRBJ2-1, with TRBD2 identical over 7 bases. The CDR3 is 15 amino acids. V shed 2 bases and J 4 bases; nucleotides not matched to a gene: 6. CDR1 and CDR2 (germline): SGHRS, YFSETQ. The CDR3 is CASSLLRGSYNEQFF. The CDR3 region has the DNA TGCGCCAGCAGCTTATTGCGGGGGTCATACAATGAGCAGTTCTTC. The full variable domain, its missing parts supplied by reference TRBV5-1 and TRBJ2-1, is KAGVTQTPRYLIKTRGQQVTLSCSPISGHRSVSWYQQTPGQGLQFLFEYFSETQRNKGNFPGRFSGRQFSNSRSEMNVSTLELGDSALYLCASSLLRGSYNEQFFGPGTRLTVL.

The chain joins TRBV6-6 to TRBJ2-7; TRBD1 is a possible D gene (6 bases). Germline assignment: CDR1 MNHNY and CDR2 SVGAGI (reference sequence). The CDR3 loop spans 15 amino acids. Trimming took 8 bases from V and 2 from J, leaving 19 bases between them. This CDR3 reads CASGLSGTPPYEQYF. CDR3 nucleotide sequence: TGTGCCAGCGGACTTTCCGGGACACCTCCCTACGAGCAGTACTTC.

The J gene is TRBJ1-2, the V gene TRBV29-1; D uncertain. CDR1 and CDR2 (germline): SQVTM, ANQGSEA. The CDR3 is 11 residues long. The CDR3: CTDRTAGVSTF. The CDR3 nucleotides are TGCACCGACCGCACTGCCGGGGTAAGCACCTTC. The full variable domain, rest sourced from reference TRBV29-1 and TRBJ1-2, is SAVISQKPSRDICQRGTSLTIQCQVDSQVTMMFWYRQQPGQSLTLIATANQGSEATYESGFVIDKFPISRPNLTFSTLTVSNMSPEDSSIYLCTDRTAGVSTFGSGTRLTVV.

This chain joins TRBV6-5 and TRBJ2-2; 11 bases agree with TRBD2. The ends lost 10 bases at V and 5 bases at J; junction bases unmatched: 6. Germline-derived CDR1 and CDR2 are MNHEY and SVGAGI. This CDR3 contains 14 residues. CDR3 in amino acids: CATSWTSGTGELFF. The CDR3 DNA reads TGTGCCACTTCATGGACTAGCGGGACCGGGGAGCTGTTTTTT.

The V and J genes are TRBV5-4 and TRBJ2-7, with D maybe TRBD2 (5 bases). Germline V lookup: CDR1 SGHNT, CDR2 YYREEE (reference sequence). This CDR3 region has 12 residues. V gave up 4 bases and J gave up 6 bases, with 11 bases separating them. As DNA, the CDR3 is TGTGCCAGCAGCCCCGCGGGTGGCGAGCAGTACTTC. Encoded protein: CASSPAGGEQYF.

This chain joins TRBV4-1 and TRBJ2-1, with D possibly being TRBD2 (6 bases). The CDR3 runs 13 residues. Germline V lookup: CDR1 MGHRA, CDR2 YSYEKL. V lost 5 bases, J lost 3 bases, and 8 bases lay in between. CDR3 protein: CASSGGDYNEQFF. The CDR3 DNA sequence: TGCGCCAGCAGCGGCGGGGACTACAATGAGCAGTTCTTC.

V is TRBV7-2 and J is TRBJ2-6, with D uncertain. Germline CDR1 SGHTA, CDR2 FQGNSA. V lost 3 bases and J 0 bases, leaving 18 bases between the germline ends. There are 19 residues in the CDR3. The CDR3 coding sequence is TGTGCCAGCAGCTTCGTCCGTCTAGGTCCCCCCTCTGGGGCCAACGTCCTGACTTTC. This encodes CASSFVRLGPPSGANVLTF. The variable domain in full, with the rest retrieved from reference TRBV7-2 and TRBJ2-6, is GAGVSQSPSNKVTEKGKDVELRCDPISGHTALYWYRQSLGQGLEFLIYFQGNSAPDKSGLPSDRFSAERTGGSVSTLTIQRTQQEDSAVYLCASSFVRLGPPSGANVLTFGAGSRLTVL.

The genes are TRBV10-3 and TRBJ1-1; TRBD1 matches at 7 bases. Germline V CDR1 and CDR2: ENHRY, SYGVKD. With 10 bases clipped from V and 0 bases from J, the junction kept 2 bases outside the gene matches. This CDR3 has 12 amino acids. The chain's CDR3 is CATGQMNTEAFF. The CDR3 DNA follows: TGTGCCACGGGACAGATGAACACTGAAGCTTTCTTT.

This chain uses TRBV27 with TRBJ2-7; TRBD1 is a possible D gene (5 bases). V gave up 2 bases and J gave up 2 bases, with 7 bases separating them. The CDR3 is made up of 13 amino acids. Germline CDR1 is MNHEY and CDR2 is SMNVEV (reference sequence). Here the CDR3 DNA reads TGTGCCAGCAGTTTACAGGGCCCCTACGAGCAGTACTTC. Protein product: CASSLQGPYEQYF.

The chain has TRBV29-1 and TRBJ2-7; 9 bases fit TRBD2. The CDR3 runs to 14 residues. J lost 2 bases, V lost 4 bases, and 6 bases had no gene match. Germline CDR1 SQVTM, CDR2 ANQGSEA. CDR3 region: CSVGGLAGTYEQYF. Here the CDR3 DNA reads TGCAGCGTTGGGGGTCTAGCGGGAACCTACGAGCAGTACTTC.

This chain connects TRBV10-3 to TRBJ2-7; D is perhaps TRBD1 (6 bases). Germline V gene lookup returns CDR1 ENHRY and CDR2 SYGVKD. Trimming cost V 10 bases and J 1 base, with 14 bases left between them. The CDR3 runs to 13 residues. DNA for the CDR3: TGTGCCACGGCAGGGGTTGCATCCTACGAGCAGTACTTC. It yields the protein CATAGVASYEQYF.

The V gene is TRBV4-3, the J gene TRBJ2-3, with TRBD2 as a possible D gene (5 bases). Germline lookup yields CDR1 LGHNA and CDR2 YSLEER. The CDR3 is made up of 15 amino acids. The germline V and J ends were trimmed by 2 bases and 4 bases, with 13 bases remaining between them. The chain's CDR3 is CASSQRGLAPDTQYF. The CDR3 DNA sequence: TGCGCCAGCAGCCAACGCGGGTTAGCTCCAGATACGCAGTATTTT.

The V gene is TRBV6-4, the J gene TRBJ2-1; D possibly corresponds to TRBD1 (5 bases). CDR1 is MRHNA and CDR2 is SNTAGT in the germline V gene. The V gene lost 3 bases and the J gene lost 8 bases, with 14 bases spanning the gap. The CDR3 totals 14 residues. The CDR3 sequence: CASSEQAQGDEQFF. The CDR3, as DNA: TGTGCCAGCAGTGAGCAGGCTCAGGGCGATGAGCAGTTCTTC.

V is TRBV15 and J is TRBJ1-2, with D possibly matching TRBD1 (6 bases). Germline V lookup: CDR1 LNHNV, CDR2 YYDKDF (reference sequence). Trimming cost V 0 bases and J 5 bases, with 13 bases left between them. This CDR3 has 15 residues. The CDR3 DNA reads as TGTGCCACCAGCAGAGAAACAGGGCTTAGGTATGGCTACACCTTC. Amino acid sequence: CATSRETGLRYGYTF.

In regard to this clone: This specimen includes other DNA sequences encoding the same CDR3. The rearrangement links TRBV5-6 to TRBJ2-7, with a tentative D call TRBD1 (6 bases). This CDR3 has 12 amino acids. With 9 bases removed from V and 2 bases from J, the gap between germline ends came to 12 bases. Germline V gene sequence: CDR1 SGHDT, CDR2 YYEEEE. The CDR3 reads CAKRAGAYEQYF. The CDR3 DNA reads as TGTGCCAAGAGGGCAGGGGCCTACGAGCAGTACTTC.

The rearrangement links TRBV4-3 to TRBJ1-4, with 8 bases lining up with TRBD1. CDR1 and CDR2 from the germline V gene are LGHNA and YSLEER. With 7 bases clipped from V and 4 bases from J, the junction kept 5 bases outside the gene matches. The CDR3 length is 14 residues. The DNA for the CDR3 is TGCGCCAGCACAAAGGACAGGGATAATGAAAAACTGTTTTTT. Protein sequence: CASTKDRDNEKLFF.

J is TRBJ1-3 and V is TRBV13; D not certain. V lost 3 bases to trimming and J lost 4 bases, with 13 bases between them. CDR1 is PRHDT and CDR2 is FYEKMQ in the germline V gene (reference sequence). This CDR3 is 15 amino acids long. CDR3 amino acids: CASSFLTGNGNTIYF. The CDR3 DNA sequence: TGTGCCAGCAGCTTTCTGACCGGGAACGGAAACACCATATATTTT.

The chain carries TRBV19 and TRBJ2-7; TRBD2 aligns across 9 bases. V shed 7 bases, J shed 0 bases, and the junction held 4 bases outside the gene matches. CDR1 LNHDA and CDR2 SQIVND come from the germline V gene (reference sequence). The CDR3 covers 14 residues. CDR3 nucleotide sequence: TGTGCCAGTAAGAGGACTAGCGACTCCTACGAGCAGTACTTC. It codes for CASKRTSDSYEQYF. Combining the CDR3 with reference TRBV19 and TRBJ2-7 gives the whole variable domain DGGITQSPKYLFRKEGQNVTLSCEQNLNHDAMYWYRQDPGQGLRLIYYSQIVNDFQKGDIAEGYSVSREKKESFPLTVTSAQKNPTAFYLCASKRTSDSYEQYFGPGTRLTVT.

The V and J genes are TRBV7-9 and TRBJ2-1, with D hard to call. Germline loops: CDR1 SEHNR, CDR2 FQNEAQ (reference sequence). With 1 base removed from V and 3 bases from J, the gap between germline ends came to 4 bases. This CDR3 has 13 residues. The CDR3 sequence: CASSLVGYNEQFF. As DNA, the CDR3 is TGTGCCAGCAGCTTAGTCGGCTACAATGAGCAGTTCTTC.

The chain combines TRBV7-9 with TRBJ2-1; TRBD1 aligns across 8 bases. Germline V gene sequence: CDR1 SEHNR, CDR2 FQNEAQ (reference sequence). The junction had 5 bases not matched to a gene; V was cut back by 2 bases and J by 5 bases. The CDR3 is 15 residues long. The CDR3 bases are TGTGCCAGCAGCTTAACAGGGGGGTTTCACAATGAGCAGTTCTTC. Amino acids: CASSLTGGFHNEQFF.

This clone was detected once. The chain uses TRBV27 and TRBJ2-1, with a tentative D call TRBD1 (6 bases). Deletions cut 3 bases from V and 3 bases from J, with 21 bases between. The CDR3 is made up of 18 amino acids. CDR1 is MNHEY and CDR2 is SMNVEV in the germline V gene (reference sequence). The CDR3 coding sequence is TGTGCCAGCAGTTTTGGCAGGGGTGCTCCCTCGATCTACAATGAGCAGTTCTTC. Amino acid sequence: CASSFGRGAPSIYNEQFF.